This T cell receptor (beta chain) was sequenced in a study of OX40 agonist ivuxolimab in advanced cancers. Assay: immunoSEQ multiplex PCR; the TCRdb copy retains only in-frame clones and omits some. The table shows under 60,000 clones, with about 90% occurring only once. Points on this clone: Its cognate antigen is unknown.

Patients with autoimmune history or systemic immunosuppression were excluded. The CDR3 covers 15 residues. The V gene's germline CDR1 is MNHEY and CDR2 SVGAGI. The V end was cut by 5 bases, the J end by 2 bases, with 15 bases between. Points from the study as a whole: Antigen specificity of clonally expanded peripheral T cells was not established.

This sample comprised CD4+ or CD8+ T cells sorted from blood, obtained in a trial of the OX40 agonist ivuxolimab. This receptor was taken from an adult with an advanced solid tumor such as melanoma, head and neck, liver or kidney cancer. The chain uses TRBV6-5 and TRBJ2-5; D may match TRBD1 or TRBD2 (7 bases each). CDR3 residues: CASSPRGGRQETQYF. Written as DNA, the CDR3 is TGTGCCAGCAGTCCCAGGGGGGGAAGGCAAGAGACCCAGTACTTC.